This T cell receptor beta chain was sequenced in a study of T cell responses to AZD1222 COVID-19 vaccine (dated by TCRdb to the early 2020s). Concerning the study at large: AZD1222 recipients with second doses at about 4 weeks or about 12 weeks were pooled, because spike-specific TCR depth and breadth did not differ between schedules. Trial participants were enrolled by age into 18-55, 56-69 and 70-plus year subgroups, with about 150, 28 and 57 TCR-sequenced participants respectively. TCR sequencing covered fewer than 250 trial participants: some 210 given two doses of AZD1222 and 26 given two doses of MenACWY control vaccine. The paper's findings and limits, for the study overall: Only five to seven AZD1222 recipients were SARS-CoV-2 seropositive at baseline, limiting conclusions about previously exposed vaccinees. In the small 56-69-year group, the increase in depth fell short of significance, most likely because of low power. The whole spike protein was spanned by vaccine-associated CD4 TCRs, and dominant responses were seen in regions 160-218 and 743-854. After two AZD1222 doses, both the breadth and the depth of spike-specific TCRs were significantly higher than at day 0 and than in MenACWY recipients. Participants were mostly white British and included more females than males, and it was suggested by the authors that clonal diversity may have been underestimated. Because no day 14 peak-response samples were available, the repertoires could be characterized only after the peak T cell response. Nearly half of unique spike-specific TCRs reportedly recognized epitopes outside regions mutated in the B.1.351 and B.1.1.7 variants.

Via the germline V gene, CDR1 is SGHDT and CDR2 YYEEEE. The cysteine opens and the phenylalanine closes a CDR3 of 17 amino acids. Only the CDR3 part of the read is kept: 51 bases, read in frame from the first base. The germline V and J ends show losses of 3 bases and 5 bases respectively, and no gene match explains 16 bases of the junction. Note on this clone: Its antigen is currently not known. Base quality data are lacking; no much larger clone is found one base away.

The CDR3 regions of human TCRbeta chains were analyzed by immunosequencing. Turning to the authors' computational methods: Repertoire TCRs were matched against a reference library of SARS-CoV-2-specific TCRs generated with the MIRA antigen-specificity platform. Breadth meant the fraction of unique TCRs that were SARS-CoV-2-associated, whereas depth meant the fraction of total T cells that were SARS-CoV-2-associated. Using the MIRA data, each spike-specific TCR was mapped to the spike region that the TCR reacts to and placed in a CD4 or CD8 class. Log10-transformed breadth and depth values were compared by one-way ANOVA with Sidak's multiple comparisons tests. Held by TCRdb, this immuneACCESS table contains in-frame sequences only and omits some clones. Under half of the omission traces to an unresolved V gene where checked; the cause of the rest is unknown. V, J and clone size were drawn from that table, and D and trimming were deduced from the DNA. For this sample the table gives approximately 74,000 clones, of which roughly 85% were detected only once. The top ten clones comprise 2.9% of the sample.

What the time point label conveys for this sample: baseline before first vaccination. The vaccinee samples were drawn from two UK trials, COV001 and COV002, one of which was a single-blind randomized controlled phase 2/3 trial testing AZD1222 (ChAdOx1 nCoV-19) in healthy adults. For TCRbeta chain sequencing, PBMC samples were collected from trial participants at day 0 and at day 28 after the second dose. The input for sequencing was peripheral blood, taken on day 0 of AZD1222 vaccination. The sequence is built from TRBV5-6 and TRBJ2-5, with 7 bases aligning to TRBD2. The source of this sequence is an adult in good health. The CDR3 is CASSSRPGGRGFETQYF. The bases are TGTGCCAGCAGCTCGAGGCCGGGCGGGCGGGGGTTCGAGACCCAGTACTTC.